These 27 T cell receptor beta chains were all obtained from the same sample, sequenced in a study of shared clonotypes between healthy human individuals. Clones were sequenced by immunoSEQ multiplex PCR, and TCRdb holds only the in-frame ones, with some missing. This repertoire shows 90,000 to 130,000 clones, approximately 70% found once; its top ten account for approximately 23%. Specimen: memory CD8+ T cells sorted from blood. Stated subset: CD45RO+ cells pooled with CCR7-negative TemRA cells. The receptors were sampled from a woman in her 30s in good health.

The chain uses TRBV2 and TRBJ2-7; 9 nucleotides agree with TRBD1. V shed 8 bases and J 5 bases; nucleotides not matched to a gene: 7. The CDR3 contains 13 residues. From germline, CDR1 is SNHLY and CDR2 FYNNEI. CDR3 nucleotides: TGTGCCAGCTCCCGGGACAGGGACCACGAGCAGTACTTC. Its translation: CASSRDRDHEQYF.

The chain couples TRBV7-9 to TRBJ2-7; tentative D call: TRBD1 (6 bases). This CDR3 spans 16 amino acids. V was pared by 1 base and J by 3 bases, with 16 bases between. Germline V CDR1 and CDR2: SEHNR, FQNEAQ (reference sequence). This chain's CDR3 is CASSLGRTVHYYEQYF. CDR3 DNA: TGTGCCAGCAGCTTAGGTAGGACAGTCCATTACTACGAGCAGTACTTC.

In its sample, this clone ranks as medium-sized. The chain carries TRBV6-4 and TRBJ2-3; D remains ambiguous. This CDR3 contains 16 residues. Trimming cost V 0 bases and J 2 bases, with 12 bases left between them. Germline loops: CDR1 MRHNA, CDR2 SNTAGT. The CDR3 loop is CASSDSTGGHTDTQYF. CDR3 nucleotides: TGTGCCAGCAGTGACTCGACCGGCGGCCACACAGATACGCAGTATTTT.

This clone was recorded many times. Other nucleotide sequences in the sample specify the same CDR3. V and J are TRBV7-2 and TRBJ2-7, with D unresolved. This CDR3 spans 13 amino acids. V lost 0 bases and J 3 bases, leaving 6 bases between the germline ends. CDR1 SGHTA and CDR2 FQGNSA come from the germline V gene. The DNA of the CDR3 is TGTGCCAGCAGCTTAGCGTCCAGCTACGAGCAGTACTTC. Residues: CASSLASSYEQYF.

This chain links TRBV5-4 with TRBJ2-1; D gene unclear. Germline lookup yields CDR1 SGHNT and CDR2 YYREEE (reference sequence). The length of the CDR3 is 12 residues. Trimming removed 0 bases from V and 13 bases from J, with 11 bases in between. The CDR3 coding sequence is TGTGCCAGCAGCTTGGGGTTATCACACCAGTTCTTC. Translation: CASSLGLSHQFF.

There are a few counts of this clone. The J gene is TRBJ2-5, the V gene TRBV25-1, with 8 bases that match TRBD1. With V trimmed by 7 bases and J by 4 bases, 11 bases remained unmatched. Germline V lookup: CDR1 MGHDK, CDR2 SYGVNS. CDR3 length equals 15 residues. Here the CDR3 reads CASTGGGQGTETQYF. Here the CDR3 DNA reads TGTGCCAGCACCGGAGGCGGACAGGGCACAGAGACCCAGTACTTC.

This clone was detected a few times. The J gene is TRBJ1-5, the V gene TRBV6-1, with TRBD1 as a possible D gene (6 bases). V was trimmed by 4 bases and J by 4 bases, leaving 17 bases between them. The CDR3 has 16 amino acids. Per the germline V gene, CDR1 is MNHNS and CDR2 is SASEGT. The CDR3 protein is CASSGTRDIRNQPQHF. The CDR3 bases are TGTGCCAGCAGTGGTACCCGGGACATCCGGAATCAGCCCCAGCATTTT.

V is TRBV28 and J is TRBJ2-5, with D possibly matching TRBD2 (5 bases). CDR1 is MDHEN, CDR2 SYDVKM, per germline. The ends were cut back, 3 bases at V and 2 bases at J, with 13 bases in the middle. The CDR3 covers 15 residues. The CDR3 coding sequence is TGTGCCAGCAGTTTTCGAGGGCTCCTACAAGAGACCCAGTACTTC. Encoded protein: CASSFRGLLQETQYF.

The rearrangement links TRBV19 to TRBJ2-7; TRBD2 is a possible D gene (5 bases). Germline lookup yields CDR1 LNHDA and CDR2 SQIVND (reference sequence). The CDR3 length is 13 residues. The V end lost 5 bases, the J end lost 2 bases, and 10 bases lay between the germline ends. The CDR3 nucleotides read TGTGCCAGTAGTGCAAGCGGTACCTACGAGCAGTACTTC. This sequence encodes CASSASGTYEQYF.

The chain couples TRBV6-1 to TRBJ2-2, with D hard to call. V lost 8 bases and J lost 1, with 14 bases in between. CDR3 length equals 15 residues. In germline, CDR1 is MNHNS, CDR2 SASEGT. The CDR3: CASSSVGENTGELFF. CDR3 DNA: TGTGCCAGCTCAAGTGTTGGTGAGAACACCGGGGAGCTGTTTTTT.

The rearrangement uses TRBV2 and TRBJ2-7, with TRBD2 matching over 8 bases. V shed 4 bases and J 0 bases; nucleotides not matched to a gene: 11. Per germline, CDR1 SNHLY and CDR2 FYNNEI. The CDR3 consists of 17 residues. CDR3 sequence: CASSGQLGGVLSYEQYF. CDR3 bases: TGTGCCAGCAGTGGGCAACTCGGGGGGGTGCTCTCCTACGAGCAGTACTTC. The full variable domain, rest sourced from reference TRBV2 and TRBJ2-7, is EPEVTQTPSHQVTQMGQEVILRCVPISNHLYFYWYRQILGQKVEFLVSFYNNEISEKSEIFDDQFSVERPDGSNFTLKIRSTKLEDSAMYFCASSGQLGGVLSYEQYFGPGTRLTVT.

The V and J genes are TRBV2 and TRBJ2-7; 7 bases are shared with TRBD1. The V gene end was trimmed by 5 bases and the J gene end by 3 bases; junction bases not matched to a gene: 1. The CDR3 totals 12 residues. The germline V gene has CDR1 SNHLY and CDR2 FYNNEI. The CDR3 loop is CASSYRGYEQYF. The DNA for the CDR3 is TGTGCCAGCAGTTACAGGGGCTACGAGCAGTACTTC.

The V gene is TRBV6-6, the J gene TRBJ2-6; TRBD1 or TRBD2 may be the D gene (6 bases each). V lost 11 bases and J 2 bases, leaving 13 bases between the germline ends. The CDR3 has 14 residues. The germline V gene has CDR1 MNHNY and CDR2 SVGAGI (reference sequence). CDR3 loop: CAGGGGTGANVLTF. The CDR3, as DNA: TGTGCCGGAGGGGGTGGGACTGGGGCCAACGTCCTGACTTTC.

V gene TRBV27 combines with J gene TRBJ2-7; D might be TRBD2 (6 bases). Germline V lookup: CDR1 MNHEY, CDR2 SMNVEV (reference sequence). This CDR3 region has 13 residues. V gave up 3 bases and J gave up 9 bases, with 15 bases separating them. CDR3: CASSFVSSGVQYF. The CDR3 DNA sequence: TGTGCCAGCAGTTTCGTATCTTCGGGGGTGCAGTACTTC.

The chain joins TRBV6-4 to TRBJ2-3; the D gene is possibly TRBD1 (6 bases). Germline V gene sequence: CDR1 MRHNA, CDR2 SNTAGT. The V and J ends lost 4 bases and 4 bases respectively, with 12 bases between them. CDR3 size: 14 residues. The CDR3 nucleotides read TGTGCCAGCAGTGTATCATCAGGGGCAGATACGCAGTATTTT. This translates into CASSVSSGADTQYF.

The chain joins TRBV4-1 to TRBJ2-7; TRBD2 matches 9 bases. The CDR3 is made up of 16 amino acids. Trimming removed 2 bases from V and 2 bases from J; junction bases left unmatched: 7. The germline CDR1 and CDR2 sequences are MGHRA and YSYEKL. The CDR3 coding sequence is TGCGCCAGCAGCCAACCGGGACTAGCTCGGACCTACGAGCAGTACTTC. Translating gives CASSQPGLARTYEQYF.

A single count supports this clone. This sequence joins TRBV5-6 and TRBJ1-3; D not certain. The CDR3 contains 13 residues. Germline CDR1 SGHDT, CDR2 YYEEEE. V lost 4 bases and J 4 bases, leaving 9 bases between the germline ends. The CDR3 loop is CASSHFTGNTIYF. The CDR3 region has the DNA TGTGCCAGCAGCCACTTCACGGGAAACACCATATATTTT. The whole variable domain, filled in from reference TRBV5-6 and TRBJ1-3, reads DAGVTQSPTHLIKTRGQQVTLRCSPKSGHDTVSWYQQALGQGPQFIFQYYEEEERQRGNFPDRFSGHQFPNYSSELNVNALLLGDSALYLCASSHFTGNTIYFGEGSWLTVV.

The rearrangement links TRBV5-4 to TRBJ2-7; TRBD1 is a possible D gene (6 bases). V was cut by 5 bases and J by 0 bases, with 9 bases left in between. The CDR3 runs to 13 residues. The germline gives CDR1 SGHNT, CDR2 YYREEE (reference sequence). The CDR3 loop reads CASREDSSYEQYF. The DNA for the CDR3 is TGTGCCAGCAGGGAGGACAGCTCCTACGAGCAGTACTTC.

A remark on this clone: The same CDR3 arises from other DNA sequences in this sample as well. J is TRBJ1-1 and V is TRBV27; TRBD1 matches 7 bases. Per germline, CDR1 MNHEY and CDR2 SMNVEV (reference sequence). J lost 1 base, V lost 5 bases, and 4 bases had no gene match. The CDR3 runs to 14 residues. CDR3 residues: CASSPGTANTEAFF. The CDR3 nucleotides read TGTGCCAGCAGTCCTGGGACAGCGAACACTGAAGCTTTCTTT.

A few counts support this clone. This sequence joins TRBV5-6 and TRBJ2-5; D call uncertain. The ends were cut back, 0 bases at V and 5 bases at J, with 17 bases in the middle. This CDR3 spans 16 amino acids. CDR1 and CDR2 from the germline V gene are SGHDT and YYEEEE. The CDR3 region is CASSLDGRTPRETQYF. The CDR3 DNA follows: TGTGCCAGCAGCTTGGACGGCCGGACGCCTAGGGAGACCCAGTACTTC.

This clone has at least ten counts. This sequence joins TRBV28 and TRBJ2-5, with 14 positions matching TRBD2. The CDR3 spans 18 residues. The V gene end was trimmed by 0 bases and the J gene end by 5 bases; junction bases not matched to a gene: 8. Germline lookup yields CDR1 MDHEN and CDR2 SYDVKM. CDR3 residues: CASSLWTSGRAGEETQYF. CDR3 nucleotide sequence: TGTGCCAGCAGTTTATGGACTAGCGGGAGGGCCGGTGAGGAGACCCAGTACTTC.

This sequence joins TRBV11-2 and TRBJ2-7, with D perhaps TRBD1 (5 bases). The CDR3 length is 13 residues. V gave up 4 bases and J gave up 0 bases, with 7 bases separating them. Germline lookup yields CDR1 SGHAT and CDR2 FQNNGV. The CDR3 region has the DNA TGTGCCAGCAGCTATGACAGCTCCTACGAGCAGTACTTC. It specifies CASSYDSSYEQYF.

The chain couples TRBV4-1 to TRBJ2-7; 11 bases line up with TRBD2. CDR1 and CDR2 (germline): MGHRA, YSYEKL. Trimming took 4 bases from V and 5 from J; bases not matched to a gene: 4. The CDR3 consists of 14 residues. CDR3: CASSLTSGRHEQYF. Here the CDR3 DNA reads TGCGCCAGCAGCCTTACTAGCGGGAGACACGAGCAGTACTTC.

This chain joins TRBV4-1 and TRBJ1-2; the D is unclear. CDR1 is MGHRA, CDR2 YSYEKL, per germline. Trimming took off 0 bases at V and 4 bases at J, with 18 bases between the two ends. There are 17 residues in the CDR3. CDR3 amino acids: CASSQEILSRRVYGYTF. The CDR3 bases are TGCGCCAGCAGCCAAGAAATCTTATCTCGGCGGGTCTATGGCTACACCTTC.

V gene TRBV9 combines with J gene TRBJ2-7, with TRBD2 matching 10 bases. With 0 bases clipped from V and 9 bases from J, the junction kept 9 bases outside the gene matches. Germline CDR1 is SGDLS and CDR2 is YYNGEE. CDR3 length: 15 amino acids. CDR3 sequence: CASSVDSLAGDVQYF. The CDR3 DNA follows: TGTGCCAGCAGCGTAGATTCGCTAGCGGGAGATGTGCAGTACTTC.

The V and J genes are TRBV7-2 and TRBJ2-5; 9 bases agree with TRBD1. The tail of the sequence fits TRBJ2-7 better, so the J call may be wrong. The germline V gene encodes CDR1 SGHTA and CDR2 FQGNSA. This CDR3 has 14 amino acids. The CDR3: CASSSTGGGYEQYF. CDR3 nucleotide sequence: TGTGCCAGCAGCTCTACAGGGGGCGGGTACGAGCAGTACTTC.

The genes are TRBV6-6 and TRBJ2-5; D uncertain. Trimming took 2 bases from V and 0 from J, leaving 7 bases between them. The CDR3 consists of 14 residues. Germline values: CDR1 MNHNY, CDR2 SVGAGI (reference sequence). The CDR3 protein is CASSYGLYQETQYF. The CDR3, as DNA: TGTGCCAGCAGTTACGGCCTATACCAAGAGACCCAGTACTTC.